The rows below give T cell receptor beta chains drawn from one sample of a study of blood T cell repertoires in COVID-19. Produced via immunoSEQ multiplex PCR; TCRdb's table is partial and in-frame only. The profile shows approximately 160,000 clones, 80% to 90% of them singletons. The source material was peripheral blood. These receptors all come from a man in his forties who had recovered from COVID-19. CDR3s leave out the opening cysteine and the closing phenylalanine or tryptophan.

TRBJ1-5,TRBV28,ASTGVRGQPQH
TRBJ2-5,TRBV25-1,ASSRTRVQETQY
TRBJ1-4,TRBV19,ASSRTGTGGEKLF
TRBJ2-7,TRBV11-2,ASSLRDSYEQY
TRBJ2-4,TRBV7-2,ASSSPSAGVAKNIQY
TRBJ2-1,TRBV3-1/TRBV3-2,ASSQDPILAGVEQF
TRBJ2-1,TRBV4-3,ASSQDTLLAGIYNEQF
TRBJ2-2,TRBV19,ASSIGTVKNTGELF
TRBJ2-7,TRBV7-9,ASSANPGQYYEQY
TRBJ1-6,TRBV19,ASSIGQGSNSPLH
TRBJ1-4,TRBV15,ATSRDSTPEKLF
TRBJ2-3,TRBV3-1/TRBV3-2,ASSQQSTDTQY
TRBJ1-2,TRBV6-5,ASSYNQLADGYT
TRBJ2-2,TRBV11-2,ASSRERVTGELF
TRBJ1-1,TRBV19,ASSPTGLTEAF
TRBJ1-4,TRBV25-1,ASSRTGEGNGWKLF
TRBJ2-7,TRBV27,ASSPNGLARTYEQY
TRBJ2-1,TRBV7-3,ASSRQGGEQF
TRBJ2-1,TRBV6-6,ASGRDPSYNEQF
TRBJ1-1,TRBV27,ASSEGAATEAF
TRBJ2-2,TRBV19,ASSMVKGFRPGELF
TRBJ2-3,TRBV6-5,ASSYGGSGGADTQY
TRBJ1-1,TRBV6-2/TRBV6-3,ASSFIRGTEAF
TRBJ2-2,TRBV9,ASSLSTGAGELF
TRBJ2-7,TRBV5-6,ASSPLGQGPYEQY
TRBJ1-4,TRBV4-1,ASSPGQFNEKLF
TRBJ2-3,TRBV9,ASSAPSGPSTDTQY
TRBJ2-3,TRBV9,ATSAGAHLTDTQY
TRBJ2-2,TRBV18,ASSMGQGSGELF
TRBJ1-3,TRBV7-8,ASSLPDSSGNTIY
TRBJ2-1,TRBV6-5,ASSTDYSNEQF
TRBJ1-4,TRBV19,ASSSGQGNEKLF
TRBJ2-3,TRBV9,ASSVGGGSTDTQY
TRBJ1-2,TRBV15,ATSLGLNYGYT
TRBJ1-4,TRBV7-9,ASSANRVTNEKLF
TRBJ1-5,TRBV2,ASRANEGQPQH
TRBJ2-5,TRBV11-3,ASSLAGQESETQY
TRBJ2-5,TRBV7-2,ASSSRGGTQY
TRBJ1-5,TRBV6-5,ASSLTGPPGPQH
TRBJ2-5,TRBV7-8,ASSRGTGQETQY
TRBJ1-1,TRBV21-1,ASSPLVGQGFEVRNTEAF
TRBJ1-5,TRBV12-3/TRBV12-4,ASSWRINQPQH
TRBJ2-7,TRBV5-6,ASSSLAGGREQY
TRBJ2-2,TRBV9,ASSSPLAGVGGGELF
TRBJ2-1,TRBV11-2,ASSPRQSSSYNEQF
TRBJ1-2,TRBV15,ATSSDYDRRVGYT
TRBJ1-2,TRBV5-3,ARDLQGAGDGYT
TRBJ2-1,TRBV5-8,ASSLEGQSYNEQF
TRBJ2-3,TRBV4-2,ASSQPAGGRSSTDTQY
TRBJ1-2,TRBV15,ATRKSAETNYGYT
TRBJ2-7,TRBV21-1,ASRTGAKAYEQY
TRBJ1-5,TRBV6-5,ASGQYSNQPQH
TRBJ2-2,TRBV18,ASSPRLAGENTGELF
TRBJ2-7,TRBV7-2,ADLLGQGRCEQY
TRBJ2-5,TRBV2,ASTRRGGRHTRQETQY
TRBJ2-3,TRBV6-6,ASTTLAGVGTDTQY
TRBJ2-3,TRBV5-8,ASSGGERSTDTQY